The 20 T cell receptor beta chains in this list originate from one sample, sequenced in a study of T cells in Graves' hyperthyroidism and ophthalmopathy. Researchers amplified the TCR beta CDR3 regions from RNA transcripts. A set of HTBI primers served as the primers for a first-round RT-PCR of the TCR CDR3. A single record per CDR3 protein comes from TCRdb applying MiXCR to the multiplex PCR reads. The sample yields fewer than 750,000 distinct CDR3 sequences, roughly 50% seen once. Sequencing was carried out using peripheral blood or thyroid tissue (not recorded which). Receptor source: a woman aged 18-29 years with Graves' hyperthyroidism.

Details on this clonotype: This is likely a read error, given that the CDR3 carries no conserved phenylalanine or tryptophan at its end. Because the CDR3's place on the DNA is in doubt, the DNA is left out and the CDR3 is given as listed by TCRdb. V is TRBV2 and J is TRBJ1-3. The CDR3 spans 9 residues, counting both ends. Per the germline V gene, CDR1 is SNHLY and CDR2 is FYNNEI. The CDR3 here is CASKAAGNT.

V and J are TRBV24-1 and TRBJ1-4; perhaps TRBD1 as D (6 bases). The CDR3 extends over 14 amino acids. CDR1 and CDR2 (germline): KGHDR, SFDVKD. V was clipped by 9 bases and J by 10 bases, with 20 bases between them. The CDR3 spells CATLGRQAQGKLFF. The CDR3 DNA follows: TGTGCCACCCTTGGCAGACAGGCCCAGGGAAAACTGTTTTTT.

The chain is built from TRBV12-3 or TRBV12-4 and TRBJ1-1, with D possibly matching TRBD1 (5 bases). The CDR3 totals 17 residues. Trimming took 3 bases from V and 0 from J, leaving 17 bases between them. The CDR3 DNA is TGTGCCAGCAGTTTGATGGCGGGGGGGAGGATGAACACTGAAGCTTTCTTT. Protein product: CASSLMAGGRMNTEAFF.

This clonotype was observed many times. The chain combines TRBV20-1 with TRBJ1-1; TRBD1 matches at 9 bases. Trimming removed 4 bases from V and 2 bases from J; junction bases left unmatched: 14. The CDR3 has 17 residues. Germline V CDR1 and CDR2: DFQATT, SNEGSKA (reference sequence). The CDR3 region is CSAISGTGIRVNTEAFF. CDR3 in DNA: TGCAGTGCTATCTCCGGGACAGGGATTAGGGTAAACACTGAAGCTTTCTTT.

This clonotype was seen ten or more times. The chain has TRBV7-8 and TRBJ2-5, with 7 nucleotides matching TRBD2. The CDR3 extends over 13 amino acids. Germline lookup yields CDR1 SGHVS and CDR2 FQNEAQ. Trimming cost V 7 bases and J 10 bases; bases outside gene matches: 12. The CDR3 DNA reads TGTGCCAGCACCGGGACTACGGAAGAGGGCCAGTACTTC. Translated, it gives CASTGTTEEGQYF.

The rearrangement uses TRBV7-6 and TRBJ2-5; tentative D call: TRBD2 (5 bases). With the DNA end fitting TRBJ2-1 better, the J assignment may be wrong. This CDR3 is 11 amino acids long. Germline loops: CDR1 SGHVS, CDR2 FNYEAQ. CDR3 sequence: CASSLLDEQFF. The CDR3 coding sequence is TGTGCCAGCAGTTTACTAGATGAGCAGTTCTTC.

This clonotype was counted many times. The chain joins TRBV20-1 to TRBJ1-2; 7 bases match TRBD1. CDR3 length equals 14 residues. Germline lookup yields CDR1 DFQATT and CDR2 SNEGSKA (reference sequence). J lost 1 base, V lost 6 bases, and 8 bases had no gene match. CDR3 region: CSAQLDRDNYGYTF. The CDR3 DNA reads as TGCAGTGCCCAACTTGACAGGGATAACTATGGCTACACCTTC.

The chain combines TRBV24-1 with TRBJ2-6, with TRBD2 matching 7 bases. The CDR3 is 18 amino acids. Germline V gives CDR1 KGHDR, CDR2 SFDVKD. Unmatched junction bases numbered 8, after V lost 2 bases and J lost 2 bases. In DNA, the CDR3 is TGTGCCACCAGTGATTATGGGACTATCCATACTGGGGCCAACGTCCTGACTTTC. This sequence encodes CATSDYGTIHTGANVLTF.

The chain employs TRBV13 and TRBJ1-1; a weak D match, TRBD1 (5 bases). This CDR3 contains 15 residues. V dropped 0 bases and J dropped 10 bases, with 18 bases sitting between them. Looked up from germline, CDR1 is PRHDT and CDR2 is FYEKMQ (reference sequence). The CDR3 protein is CASSLGGQPRRGAFF. CDR3 nucleotide sequence: TGTGCCAGCAGCTTAGGGGGGCAGCCACGTCGTGGAGCTTTCTTT.

This clonotype was detected many times. J is TRBJ1-1 and V is TRBV11-3; D remains ambiguous. Germline V gene data show CDR1 as SGHNT and CDR2 as YENEEA. The CDR3 is made up of 12 amino acids. V dropped 1 base and J dropped 8 bases, with 8 bases sitting between them. CDR3 residues: CASSLVPWEAFF. In DNA, the CDR3 is TGTGCCAGCAGCTTAGTCCCCTGGGAAGCTTTCTTT.

This clonotype was detected ten times or more. Here the CDR3 reads CASQGRMGGYTF. The CDR3 nucleotides read TGTGCCAGCCAGGGCAGGATGGGCGGCTACACCTTC. V and J are TRBV27 and TRBJ1-2; a possible D gene is TRBD1 (5 bases). Germline V gene data show CDR1 as MNHEY and CDR2 as SMNVEV (reference sequence). V shed 8 bases and J shed 8 bases, with 15 bases lying between them. The CDR3 is 12 residues long.

As to this clonotype: At one boundary the junction diverges from the germline segment, which might be a read error. This chain uses TRBV18 with TRBJ1-5; D is unclear. From germline, CDR1 is KGHSH and CDR2 LQKENI. The CDR3 consists of 15 residues. As DNA, the CDR3 is TGTACCAGCTCAAAGGATTTTGTAAGCAATCAGCCCCAGCATTTT. Translated, it gives CTSSKDFVSNQPQHF.

The rearrangement links TRBV29-1 to TRBJ1-5, with TRBD1 identical over 8 bases. The CDR3 is made up of 12 amino acids. Germline loops: CDR1 SQVTM, CDR2 ANQGSEA. V lost 8 bases and J lost 10; bases outside the gene matches: 10. The CDR3 sequence: CSRGQGRRPQHF. CDR3 in DNA: TGCAGCCGAGGACAGGGCAGACGACCCCAGCATTTT.

This clonotype was picked up a small number of times. The chain has TRBV20-1 and TRBJ2-1, with D hard to call. CDR3 size: 11 residues. V was pared by 1 base and J by 7 bases, with 5 bases between. Germline loops: CDR1 DFQATT, CDR2 SNEGSKA (reference sequence). CDR3 amino acids: CSARVVNEQFF. The CDR3 nucleotides read TGCAGTGCTAGAGTAGTGAATGAGCAGTTCTTC.

The chain joins TRBV4-1 to TRBJ1-1; D not certain. V was clipped by 1 base and J by 4 bases, with 13 bases between them. The germline gives CDR1 MGHRA, CDR2 YSYEKL. This CDR3 has 15 amino acids. The CDR3 loop reads CASSQAYQRATEAFF. The CDR3 DNA follows: TGCGCCAGCAGCCAAGCATACCAGCGGGCCACTGAAGCTTTCTTT.

The genes are TRBV29-1 and TRBJ1-2; the D is unclear. V shed 7 bases and J shed 4 bases, with 22 bases lying between them. There are 15 residues in the CDR3. CDR1 and CDR2 (germline): SQVTM, ANQGSEA. CDR3 nucleotides: TGCAGCGCTGGCAGACTAGAGGTCGGAATCTATGGCTACACCTTC. It translates to CSAGRLEVGIYGYTF.

This chain links TRBV7-2 with TRBJ1-2; 7 nucleotides align to TRBD1. The CDR3 is made up of 12 amino acids. V shed 10 bases and J 2 bases; nucleotides not matched to a gene: 4. Per the germline V gene, CDR1 is SGHTA and CDR2 is FQGNSA. CDR3 sequence: CATADRNYGYTF. In DNA form, the CDR3 reads TGTGCCACCGCGGACAGGAACTATGGCTACACCTTC.

The sample holds many counts of this clonotype. The chain joins TRBV4-1 to TRBJ2-5; no clear D. Trimming took 6 bases from V and 2 from J, leaving 10 bases between them. The CDR3 has 13 amino acids. Germline CDR1 MGHRA, CDR2 YSYEKL. CDR3 amino acids: CASSRLRQETQYF. The CDR3 region has the DNA TGCGCCAGCAGTAGGTTGCGGCAAGAGACCCAGTACTTC.

This chain connects TRBV6-2 or TRBV6-3 to TRBJ2-2; 8 bases are shared with TRBD1. The ends lost 6 bases at V and 9 bases at J; junction bases unmatched: 15. Germline assignment: CDR1 MNHEY and CDR2 SVGEGT. This CDR3 comprises 16 residues. The CDR3 nucleotides read TGTGCCAGCAGAGACAGGGGACAGAGGGGAAACAGGGAGCTGTTTTTT. It yields the protein CASRDRGQRGNRELFF.

This chain links TRBV7-3 with TRBJ2-1, with D possibly matching TRBD2 (6 bases). V lost 4 bases to trimming and J lost 5 bases, with 12 bases between them. CDR3 length: 14 amino acids. CDR1 is SGHTA and CDR2 is FQGTGA in the germline V gene. The DNA for the CDR3 is TGTGCCAGCAGCTACCCGGGAGCCAACAATGAGCAGTTCTTC. Amino acid sequence: CASSYPGANNEQFF.